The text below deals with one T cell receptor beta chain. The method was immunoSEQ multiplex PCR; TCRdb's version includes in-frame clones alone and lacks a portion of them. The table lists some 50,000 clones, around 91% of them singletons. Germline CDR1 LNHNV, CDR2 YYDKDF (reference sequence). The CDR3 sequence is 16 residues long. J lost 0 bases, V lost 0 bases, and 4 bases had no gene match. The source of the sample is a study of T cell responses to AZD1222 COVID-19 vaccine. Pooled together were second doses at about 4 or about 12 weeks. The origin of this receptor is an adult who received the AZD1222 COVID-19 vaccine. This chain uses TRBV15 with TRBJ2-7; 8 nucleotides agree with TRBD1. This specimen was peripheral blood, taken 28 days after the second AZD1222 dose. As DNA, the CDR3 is TGTGCCACCAGCAGAGACCGCGGGACAGGCTCCTACGAGCAGTACTTC. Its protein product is CATSRDRGTGSYEQYF.